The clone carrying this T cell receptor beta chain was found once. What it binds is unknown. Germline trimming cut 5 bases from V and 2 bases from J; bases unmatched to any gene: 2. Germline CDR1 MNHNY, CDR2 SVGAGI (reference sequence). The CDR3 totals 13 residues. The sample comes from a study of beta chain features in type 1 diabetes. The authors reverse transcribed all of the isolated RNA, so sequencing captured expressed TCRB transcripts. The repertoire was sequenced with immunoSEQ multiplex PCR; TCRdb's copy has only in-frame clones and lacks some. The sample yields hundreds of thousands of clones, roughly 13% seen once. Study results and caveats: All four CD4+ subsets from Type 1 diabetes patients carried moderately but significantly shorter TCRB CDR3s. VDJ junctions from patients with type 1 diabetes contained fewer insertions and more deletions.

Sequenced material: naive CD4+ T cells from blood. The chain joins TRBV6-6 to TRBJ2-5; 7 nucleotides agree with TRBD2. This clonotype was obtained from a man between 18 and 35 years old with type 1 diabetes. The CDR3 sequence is CASSRGVQETQYF. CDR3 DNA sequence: TGTGCCAGCAGTCGGGGGGTACAAGAGACCCAGTACTTC.